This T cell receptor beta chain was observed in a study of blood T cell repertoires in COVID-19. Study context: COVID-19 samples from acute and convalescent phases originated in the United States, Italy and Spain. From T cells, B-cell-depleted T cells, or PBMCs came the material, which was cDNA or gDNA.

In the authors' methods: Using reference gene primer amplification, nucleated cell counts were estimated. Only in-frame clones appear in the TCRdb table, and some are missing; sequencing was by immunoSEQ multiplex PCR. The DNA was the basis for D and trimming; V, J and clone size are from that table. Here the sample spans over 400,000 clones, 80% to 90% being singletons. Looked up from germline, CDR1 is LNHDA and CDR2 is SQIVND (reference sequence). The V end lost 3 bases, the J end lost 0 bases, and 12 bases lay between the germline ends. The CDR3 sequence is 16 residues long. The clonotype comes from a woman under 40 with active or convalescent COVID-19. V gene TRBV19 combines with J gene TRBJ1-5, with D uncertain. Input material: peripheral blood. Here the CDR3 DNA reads TGTGCCAGTAGTATGAGTTCAGGAAATAGCAATCAGCCCCAGCATTTT. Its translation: CASSMSSGNSNQPQHF.